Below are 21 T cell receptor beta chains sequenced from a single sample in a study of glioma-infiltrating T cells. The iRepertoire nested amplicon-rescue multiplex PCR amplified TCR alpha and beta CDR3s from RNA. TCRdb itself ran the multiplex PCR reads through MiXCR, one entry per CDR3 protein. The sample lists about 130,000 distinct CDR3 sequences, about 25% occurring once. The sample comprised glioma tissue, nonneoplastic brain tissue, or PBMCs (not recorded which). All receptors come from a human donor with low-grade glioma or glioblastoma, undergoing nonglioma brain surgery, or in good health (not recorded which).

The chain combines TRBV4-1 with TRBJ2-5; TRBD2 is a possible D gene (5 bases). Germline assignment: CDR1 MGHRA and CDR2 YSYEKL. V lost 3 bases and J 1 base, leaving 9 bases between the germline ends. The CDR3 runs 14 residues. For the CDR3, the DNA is TGCGCCAGCAGCCAGGGTGGGAGCCAAGAGACCCAGTACTTC. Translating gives CASSQGGSQETQYF.

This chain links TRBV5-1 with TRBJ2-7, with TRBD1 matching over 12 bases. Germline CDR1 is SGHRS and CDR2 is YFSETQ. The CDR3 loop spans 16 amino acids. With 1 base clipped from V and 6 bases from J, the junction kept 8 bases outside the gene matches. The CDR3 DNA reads TGCGCCAGCAGCTTGCGCGCGGGACAGGGGGCTGGCGAGCAGTACGTC. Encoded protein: CASSLRAGQGAGEQYV.

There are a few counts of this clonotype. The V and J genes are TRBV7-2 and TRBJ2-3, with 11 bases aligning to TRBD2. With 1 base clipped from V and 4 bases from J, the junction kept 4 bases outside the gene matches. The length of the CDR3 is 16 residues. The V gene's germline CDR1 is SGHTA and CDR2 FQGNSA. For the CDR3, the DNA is TGTGCCAGCAGCTTAGAAAGGACTAGCGGGCCAGATACGCAGTATTTT. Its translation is CASSLERTSGPDTQYF.

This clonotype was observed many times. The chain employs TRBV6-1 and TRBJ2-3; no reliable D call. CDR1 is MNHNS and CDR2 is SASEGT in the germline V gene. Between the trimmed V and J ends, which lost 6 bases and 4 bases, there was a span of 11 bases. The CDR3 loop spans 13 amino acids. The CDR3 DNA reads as TGTGCCAGCAGACTCGATGGAGCAGATACGCAGTATTTT. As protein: CASRLDGADTQYF.

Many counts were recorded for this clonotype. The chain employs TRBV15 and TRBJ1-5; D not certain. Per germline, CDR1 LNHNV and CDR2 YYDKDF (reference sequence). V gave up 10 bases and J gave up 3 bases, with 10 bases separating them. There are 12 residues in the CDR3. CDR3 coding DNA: TGTGCCAGTCAGGAGGTCAATCAGCCCCAGCATTTT. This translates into CASQEVNQPQHF.

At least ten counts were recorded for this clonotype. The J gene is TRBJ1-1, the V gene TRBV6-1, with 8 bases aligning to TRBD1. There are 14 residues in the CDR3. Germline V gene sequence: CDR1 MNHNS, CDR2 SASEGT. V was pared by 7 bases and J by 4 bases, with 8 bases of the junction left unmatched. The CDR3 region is CASTPGGEGTEAFF. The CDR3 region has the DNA TGTGCCAGCACCCCAGGGGGCGAGGGCACTGAAGCTTTCTTT.

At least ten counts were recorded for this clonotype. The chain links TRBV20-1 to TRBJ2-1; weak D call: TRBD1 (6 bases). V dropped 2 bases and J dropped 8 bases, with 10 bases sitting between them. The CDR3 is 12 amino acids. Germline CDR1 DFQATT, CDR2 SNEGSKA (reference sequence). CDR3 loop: CSARTGYDEQFF. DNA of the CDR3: TGCAGTGCTAGAACAGGGTATGATGAGCAGTTCTTC.

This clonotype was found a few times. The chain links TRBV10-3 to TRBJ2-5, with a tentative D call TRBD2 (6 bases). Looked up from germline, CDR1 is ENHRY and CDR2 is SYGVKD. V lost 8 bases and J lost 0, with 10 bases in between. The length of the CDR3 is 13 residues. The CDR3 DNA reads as TGTGCCATCGCGGGGTCGGACCAAGAGACCCAGTACTTC. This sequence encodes CAIAGSDQETQYF.

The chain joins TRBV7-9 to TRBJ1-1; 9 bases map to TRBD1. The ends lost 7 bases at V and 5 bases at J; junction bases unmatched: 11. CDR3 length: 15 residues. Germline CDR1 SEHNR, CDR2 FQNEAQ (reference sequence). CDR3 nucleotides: TGTGCCAGCACCTCCGGGACAGGGAGGAGGACTGAAGCTTTCTTT. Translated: CASTSGTGRRTEAFF.

The CDR3, as DNA: TGTGCCAGCAGTCAGACAGGGATTAATCAGCCCCAGCATTTT. Protein product: CASSQTGINQPQHF. The chain uses TRBV2 and TRBJ1-5; 7 nucleotides match TRBD1. Germline values: CDR1 SNHLY, CDR2 FYNNEI. After removal of 5 bases from V and 4 bases from J, the junction contained 5 bases not matched to a gene. CDR3 length equals 14 residues.

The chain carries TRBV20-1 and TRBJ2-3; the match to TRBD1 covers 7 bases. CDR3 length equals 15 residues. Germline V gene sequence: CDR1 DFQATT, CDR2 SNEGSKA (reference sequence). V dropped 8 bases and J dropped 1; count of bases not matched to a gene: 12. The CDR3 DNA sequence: TGCAGTCCTCCCGTCTACAGGGGTGGCACAGATACGCAGTATTTT. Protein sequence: CSPPVYRGGTDTQYF.

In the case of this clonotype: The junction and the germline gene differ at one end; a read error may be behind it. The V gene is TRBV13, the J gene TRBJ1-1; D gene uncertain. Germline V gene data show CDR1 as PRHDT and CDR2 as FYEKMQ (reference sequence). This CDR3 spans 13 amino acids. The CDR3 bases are TGTGCCAGCAGCGTAGGATTCCGGGCCCAAGCTTTCTTT. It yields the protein CASSVGFRAQAFF.

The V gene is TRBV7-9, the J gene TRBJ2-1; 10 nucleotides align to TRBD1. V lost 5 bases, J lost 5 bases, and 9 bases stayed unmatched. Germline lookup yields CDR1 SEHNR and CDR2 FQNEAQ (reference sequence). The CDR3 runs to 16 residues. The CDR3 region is CASSRSPGTGDNEQFF. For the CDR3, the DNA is TGTGCCAGCAGCCGTTCTCCCGGGACAGGGGACAATGAGCAGTTCTTC.

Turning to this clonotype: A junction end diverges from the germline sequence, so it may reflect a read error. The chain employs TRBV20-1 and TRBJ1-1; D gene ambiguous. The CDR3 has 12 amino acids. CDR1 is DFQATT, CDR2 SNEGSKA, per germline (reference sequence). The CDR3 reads CSPRPPNNEAFF. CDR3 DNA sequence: TGCAGTCCTAGACCACCGAACAATGAAGCTTTCTTT.

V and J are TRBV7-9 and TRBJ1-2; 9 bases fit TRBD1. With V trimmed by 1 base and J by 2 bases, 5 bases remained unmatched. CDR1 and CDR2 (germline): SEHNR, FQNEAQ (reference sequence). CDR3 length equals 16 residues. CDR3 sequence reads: CASSLGTGAINYGYTF. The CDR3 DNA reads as TGTGCCAGCAGCTTAGGGACAGGGGCTATCAACTATGGCTACACCTTC.

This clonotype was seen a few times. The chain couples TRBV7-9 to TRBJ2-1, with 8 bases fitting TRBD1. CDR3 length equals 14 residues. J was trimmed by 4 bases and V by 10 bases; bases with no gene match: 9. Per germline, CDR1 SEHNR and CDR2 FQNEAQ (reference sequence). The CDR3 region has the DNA TGTGCCACCACAGACAGGGGCTCTTACAATGAGCAGTTCTTC. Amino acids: CATTDRGSYNEQFF.

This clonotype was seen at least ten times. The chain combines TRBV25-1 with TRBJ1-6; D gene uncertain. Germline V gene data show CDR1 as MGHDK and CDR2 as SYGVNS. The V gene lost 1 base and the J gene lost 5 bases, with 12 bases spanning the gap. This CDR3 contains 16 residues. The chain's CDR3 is CASSELGGGNNSPLHF. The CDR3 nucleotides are TGTGCCAGCAGTGAATTGGGAGGTGGGAATAATTCACCCCTCCACTTT.

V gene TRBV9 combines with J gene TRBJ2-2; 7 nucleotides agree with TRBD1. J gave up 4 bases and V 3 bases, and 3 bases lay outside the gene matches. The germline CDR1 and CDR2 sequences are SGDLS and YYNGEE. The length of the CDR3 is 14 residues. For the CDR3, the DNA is TGTGCCAGCAGCGGGGGACAGTTCACCGGGGAGCTGTTTTTT. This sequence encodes CASSGGQFTGELFF.

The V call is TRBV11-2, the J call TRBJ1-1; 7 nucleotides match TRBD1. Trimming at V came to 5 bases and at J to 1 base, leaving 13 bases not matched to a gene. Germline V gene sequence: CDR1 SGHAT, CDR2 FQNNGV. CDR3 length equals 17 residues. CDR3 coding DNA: TGTGCCAGCAGCCCGACTCGAGGGGGCAAATGGAACACTGAAGCTTTCTTT. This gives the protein CASSPTRGGKWNTEAFF.

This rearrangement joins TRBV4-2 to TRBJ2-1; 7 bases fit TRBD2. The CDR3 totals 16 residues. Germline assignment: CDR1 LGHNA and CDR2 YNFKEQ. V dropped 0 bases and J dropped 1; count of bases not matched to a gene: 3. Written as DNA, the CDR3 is TGTGCCAGCAGCCAAGATTCCGGGGGGTCCTACAATGAGCAGTTCTTC. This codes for CASSQDSGGSYNEQFF.

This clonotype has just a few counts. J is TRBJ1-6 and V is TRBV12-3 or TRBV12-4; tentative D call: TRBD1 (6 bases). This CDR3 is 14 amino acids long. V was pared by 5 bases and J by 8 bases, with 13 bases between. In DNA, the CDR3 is TGTGCCAGCAGTCTTGGACAGAGCTATTCACCCCTCCACTTT. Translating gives CASSLGQSYSPLHF.